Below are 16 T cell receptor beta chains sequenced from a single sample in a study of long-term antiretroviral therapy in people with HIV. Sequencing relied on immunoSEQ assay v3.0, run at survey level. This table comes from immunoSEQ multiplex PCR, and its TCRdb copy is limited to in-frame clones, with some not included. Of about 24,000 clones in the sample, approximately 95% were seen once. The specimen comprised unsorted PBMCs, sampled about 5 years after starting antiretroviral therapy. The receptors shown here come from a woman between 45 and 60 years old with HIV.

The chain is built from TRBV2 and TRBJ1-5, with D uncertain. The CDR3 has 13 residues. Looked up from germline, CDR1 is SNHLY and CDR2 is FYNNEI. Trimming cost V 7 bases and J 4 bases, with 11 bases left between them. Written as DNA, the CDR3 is TGTGCCAGCAAGTTCAGTAATAATCAGCCCCAGCATTTT. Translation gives CASKFSNNQPQHF.

DNA for the CDR3: TGTGCCAGCAGCTTAATCCCGTCCGAGCCTAGCGGGAGGGAGATTCCAGATACGCAGTATTTT. It specifies CASSLIPSEPSGREIPDTQYF. The chain links TRBV7-3 to TRBJ2-3, with 12 bases aligning to TRBD2. The length of the CDR3 is 21 residues. Germline assignment: CDR1 SGHTA and CDR2 FQGTGA. Trimming took 1 base from V and 4 from J; bases not matched to a gene: 18.

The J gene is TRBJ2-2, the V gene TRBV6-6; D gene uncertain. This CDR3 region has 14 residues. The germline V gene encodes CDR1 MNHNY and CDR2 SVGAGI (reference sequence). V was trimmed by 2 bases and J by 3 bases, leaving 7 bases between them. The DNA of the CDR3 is TGTGCCAGCAGTTACCAGGACGACACCGGGGAGCTGTTTTTT. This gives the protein CASSYQDDTGELFF.

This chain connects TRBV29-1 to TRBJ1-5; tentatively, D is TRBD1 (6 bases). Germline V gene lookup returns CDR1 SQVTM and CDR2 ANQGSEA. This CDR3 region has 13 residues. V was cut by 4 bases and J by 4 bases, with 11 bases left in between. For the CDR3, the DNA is TGCAGCGTTGCTCGGGGGCTTAATCAGCCCCAGCATTTT. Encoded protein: CSVARGLNQPQHF.

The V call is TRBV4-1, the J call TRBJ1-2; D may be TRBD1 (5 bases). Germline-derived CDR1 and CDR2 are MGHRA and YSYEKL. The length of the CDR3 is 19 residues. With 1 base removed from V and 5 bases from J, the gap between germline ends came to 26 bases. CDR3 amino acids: CASSQVLGDSILPSYGYTF. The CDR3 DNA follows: TGCGCCAGCAGCCAAGTGTTGGGAGACAGTATCCTTCCTTCGTATGGCTACACCTTC.

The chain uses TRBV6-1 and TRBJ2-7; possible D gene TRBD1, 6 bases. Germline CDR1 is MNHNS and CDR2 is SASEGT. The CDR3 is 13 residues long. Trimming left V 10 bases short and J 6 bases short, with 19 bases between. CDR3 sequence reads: CATQTGSYPEQYF. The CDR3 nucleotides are TGTGCCACCCAGACAGGATCCTACCCCGAGCAGTACTTC.

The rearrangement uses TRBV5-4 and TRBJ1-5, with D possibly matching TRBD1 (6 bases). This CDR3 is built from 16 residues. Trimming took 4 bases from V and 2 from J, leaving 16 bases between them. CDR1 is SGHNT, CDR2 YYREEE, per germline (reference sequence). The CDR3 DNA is TGTGCCAGCAGCCTGGGTGGGGGGCACGGCAATCAGCCCCAGCATTTT. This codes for CASSLGGGHGNQPQHF.

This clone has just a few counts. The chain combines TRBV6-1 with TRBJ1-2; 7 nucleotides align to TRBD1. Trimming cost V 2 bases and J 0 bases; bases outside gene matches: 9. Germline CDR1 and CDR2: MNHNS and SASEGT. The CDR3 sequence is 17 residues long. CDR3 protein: CASSERDSTSPNYGYTF. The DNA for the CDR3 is TGTGCCAGCAGTGAAAGGGACAGCACTTCCCCTAACTATGGCTACACCTTC.

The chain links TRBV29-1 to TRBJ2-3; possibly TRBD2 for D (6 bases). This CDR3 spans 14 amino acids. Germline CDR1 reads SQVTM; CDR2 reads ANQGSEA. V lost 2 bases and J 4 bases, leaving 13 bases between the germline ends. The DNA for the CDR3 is TGCAGCGTTGAATCGGAGGGAGAAGCAGATACGCAGTATTTT. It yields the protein CSVESEGEADTQYF.

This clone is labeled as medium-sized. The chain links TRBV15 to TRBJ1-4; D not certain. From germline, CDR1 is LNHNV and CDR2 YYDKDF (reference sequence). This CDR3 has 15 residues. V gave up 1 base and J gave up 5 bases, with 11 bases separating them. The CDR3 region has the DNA TGTGCCACCAGCAGAGTGCCCCTAGGGAATGAAAAACTGTTTTTT. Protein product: CATSRVPLGNEKLFF.

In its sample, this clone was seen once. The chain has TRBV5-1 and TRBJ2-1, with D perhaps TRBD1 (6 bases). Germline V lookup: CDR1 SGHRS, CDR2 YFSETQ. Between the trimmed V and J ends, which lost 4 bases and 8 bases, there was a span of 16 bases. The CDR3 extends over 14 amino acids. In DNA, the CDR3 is TGCGCCAGCAGCCTCGGACCCCAGGGGCATGAGCAGTTCTTC. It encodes CASSLGPQGHEQFF.

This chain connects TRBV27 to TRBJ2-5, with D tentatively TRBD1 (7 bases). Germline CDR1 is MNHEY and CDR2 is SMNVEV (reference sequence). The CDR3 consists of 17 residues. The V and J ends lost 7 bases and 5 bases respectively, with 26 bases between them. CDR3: CASMGRGAPRSGETQYF. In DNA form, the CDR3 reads TGTGCCAGCATGGGCAGGGGGGCCCCCCGGTCGGGGGAGACCCAGTACTTC.

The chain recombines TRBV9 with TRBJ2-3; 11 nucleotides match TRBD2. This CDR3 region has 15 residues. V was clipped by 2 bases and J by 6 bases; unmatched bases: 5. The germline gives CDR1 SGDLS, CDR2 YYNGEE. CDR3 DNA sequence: TGTGCCAGCAGCGTTTTAGCGGGAGGGCTCGATACGCAGTATTTT. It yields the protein CASSVLAGGLDTQYF.

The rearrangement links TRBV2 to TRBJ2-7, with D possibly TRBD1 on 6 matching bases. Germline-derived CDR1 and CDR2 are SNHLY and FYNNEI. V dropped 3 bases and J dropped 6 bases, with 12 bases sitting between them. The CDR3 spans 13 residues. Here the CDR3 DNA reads TGTGCCAGCAGTGACTTTAAGGACAGCGAGCAGTACTTC. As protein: CASSDFKDSEQYF.

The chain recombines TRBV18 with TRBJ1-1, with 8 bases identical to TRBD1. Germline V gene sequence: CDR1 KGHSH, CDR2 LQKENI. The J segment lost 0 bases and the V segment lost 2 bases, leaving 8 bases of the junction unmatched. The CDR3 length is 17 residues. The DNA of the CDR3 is TGTGCCAGCTCACCAAGCTCGGGACAGGTACTGAACACTGAAGCTTTCTTT. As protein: CASSPSSGQVLNTEAFF. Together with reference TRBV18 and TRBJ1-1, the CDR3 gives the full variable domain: NAGVMQNPRHLVRRRGQEARLRCSPMKGHSHVYWYRQLPEEGLKFMVYLQKENIIDESGMPKERFSAEFPKEGPSILRIQQVVRGDSAAYFCASSPSSGQVLNTEAFFGQGTRLTVV.

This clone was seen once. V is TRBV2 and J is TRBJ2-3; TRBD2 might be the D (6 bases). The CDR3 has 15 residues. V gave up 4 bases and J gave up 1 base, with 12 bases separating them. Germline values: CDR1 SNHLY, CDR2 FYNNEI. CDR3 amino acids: CASSGGGGRTDTQYF. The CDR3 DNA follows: TGTGCCAGCAGTGGAGGAGGAGGGCGCACAGATACGCAGTATTTT. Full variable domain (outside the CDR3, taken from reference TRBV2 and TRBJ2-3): EPEVTQTPSHQVTQMGQEVILRCVPISNHLYFYWYRQILGQKVEFLVSFYNNEISEKSEIFDDQFSVERPDGSNFTLKIRSTKLEDSAMYFCASSGGGGRTDTQYFGPGTRLTVL.